This is a list of T cell receptor beta chains from one sample in a study of cytomegalovirus exposure and HLA in healthy donors. Clones were sequenced by immunoSEQ multiplex PCR, and TCRdb holds only the in-frame ones, with some missing. The sample has 70,000 to 80,000 clones, just under 95% seen once. Sequences were obtained from PBMCs. These receptors were taken from a woman aged 18-29 years in good health and CMV-seropositive. Each CDR3 is given with its conserved first and last residue. A D gene is named only where the DNA matches it firmly. Where a row states a size, it is once, few, many or the class of an expanded clone; other rows omit it.

>-|TRBJ1-4|-|TRBV2
TGTGCCAGCAGTGTTCGGGTTAGCGATGAAAAACTGTTTTTT
CASSVRVSDEKLFF
>TRBD2|TRBJ2-7|-|TRBV6-6
TGTGCCAGCAACCAGCGGGGGGGCCTGTCCGAGCAGTACTTC
CASNQRGGLSEQYF
>-|TRBJ2-1|-|TRBV5-1
TGCGCCAGCAGCTTGCAGGTCTTGGATCTAATCAACCATGAGCAGTTCTTC
CASSLQVLDLINHEQFF
>TRBD1|TRBJ2-2|-|TRBV5-1
TGCGCCAGCAGCTTGGATCAGGGGGCCGGGGAGCTGTTTTTT
CASSLDQGAGELFF
>TRBD2|TRBJ2-7|-|TRBV6-6
TGTGCCAGCAGAAAAGGGACTAGCGGGAGGTCCTACGAGCAGTACTTC
CASRKGTSGRSYEQYF
>TRBD1|TRBJ1-6|-|TRBV27
TGTGCCAGCAGTAACGGGGACAGAAATAATTCACCCCTCCACTTT
CASSNGDRNNSPLHF
>TRBD1|TRBJ1-1|-|TRBV30
TGTGCCTGGGGCCGGGACAGGGATGAAGCTTTCTTT
CAWGRDRDEAFF
>TRBD2|TRBJ2-7|-|TRBV4-2
TGTGCCAGCAGCCAAGTGCTAGCGGGAGTTGGCGAGCAGTACTTC
CASSQVLAGVGEQYF
>-|TRBJ1-6|-|TRBV5-5
TGTGCCAGCAGCTTCGGACAGAGGGATTCACCCCTCCACTTT
CASSFGQRDSPLHF
>TRBD2|TRBJ2-2|-|TRBV13
TGTGCCAGCAGCTCTAGACTAGCGGGGGTCACCGGGGAGCTGTTTTTT
CASSSRLAGVTGELFF
>-|TRBJ1-5|-|TRBV4-1
TGCGCCAGCAGCCATACAAACGTGGTGTCTAGACCCCAGCATTTT
CASSHTNVVSRPQHF
>TRBD1|TRBJ1-6|-|TRBV11-2
TGTGCCAGCAGCTTAGTCGGACAGGGGGCAAATTCACCCCTCCACTTT
CASSLVGQGANSPLHF
>TRBD1|TRBJ2-1|-|TRBV5-1
TGCGCCAGCATGGGGTTGGGACAGGGCTACAATGAGCAGTTCTTC
CASMGLGQGYNEQFF
>-|TRBJ2-3|-|TRBV7-2
TGTGCCAGCAGCTTAGGGCAGACACCGGACACAGATACGCAGTATTTT
CASSLGQTPDTDTQYF
>-|TRBJ2-1|once|TRBV4-2
TGTGCCAGCAGCCAAGATCCGGGACTTTACAATGAGCAGTTCTTC
CASSQDPGLYNEQFF
>-|TRBJ2-2|once|TRBV6-5
TGTGCCAGCAGTTACTCGGGTCAAGTAGGGGCCGGGGAGCTGTTTTTT
CASSYSGQVGAGELFF
>TRBD2|TRBJ2-7|-|TRBV6-1
TGTGCCAGCCGGATGACTAGCGGGGGGTACGAGCAGTACTTC
CASRMTSGGYEQYF
>-|TRBJ1-1|-|TRBV20-1
TGCAGCGTCCGGGGGAACACTGAAGCTTTCTTT
CSVRGNTEAFF
>-|TRBJ2-7|-|TRBV30
TGTGCCTGGAGTGGGGGCCAGGTTCCCCGCGAGCAGTACTTC
CAWSGGQVPREQYF
>-|TRBJ2-5|-|TRBV5-4
TGTGCCAGCAGCTTTGAGGTAAGAAGGAACCACCAAGAGACCCAGTACTTC
CASSFEVRRNHQETQYF
>TRBD2|TRBJ2-2|-|TRBV29-1
TGCAGCGTTGAAGACGGGAGGGCCGCGAACACCGGGGAGCTGTTTTTT
CSVEDGRAANTGELFF
>TRBD1|TRBJ2-5|-|TRBV5-5
TGTGCCAGCAGCCGCCGGGACAGAGCACAAGAGACCCAGTACTTC
CASSRRDRAQETQYF
>-|TRBJ2-1|once|TRBV6-7
TGTGCCAGCAGTGTAAGGGGTGACTACAATGAGCAGTTCTTC
CASSVRGDYNEQFF
>TRBD2|TRBJ2-3|-|TRBV7-7
TGTGCTAGCAGCTTAGGACTAGCGAGCACAGATACGCAGTATTTT
CASSLGLASTDTQYF
>-|TRBJ1-1|-|TRBV29-1
TGCAGCGTTGAAGGCAAATATGGCCAGGGAAACACTGAAGCTTTCTTT
CSVEGKYGQGNTEAFF
>TRBD1|TRBJ2-3|-|TRBV19
TGTGCCAGTAGTATAGGCCCGATCCGGGACAGGGCGACAGATACGCAGTATTTT
CASSIGPIRDRATDTQYF
>-|TRBJ2-7|-|TRBV11-2
TGTGCCAGCAGCTTAGTTGGCCAGGCAAACGAGCAGTACTTC
CASSLVGQANEQYF
>TRBD1|TRBJ2-7|-|TRBV5-4
TGTGCCAGCCTTTCCACAGGGGAAGCCCACGAGCAGTACTTC
CASLSTGEAHEQYF
>TRBD1|TRBJ1-1|-|TRBV28
TGTGCCAGCAGTTTGGGGCCTGGACAGGGTATCACTGAAGCTTTCTTT
CASSLGPGQGITEAFF
>-|TRBJ2-7|-|TRBV6-5
TGTGCCAGCAGTAAGACAGGACTTAGCTCCTACGAGCAGTACTTC
CASSKTGLSSYEQYF
>-|TRBJ2-1|-|TRBV4-3
TGCGCCAGCAGCCAAGAGGACAGCACCTACAATGAGCAGTTCTTC
CASSQEDSTYNEQFF
>TRBD1|TRBJ1-1|-|TRBV6-1
TGTGCCAGCAGTGAAACGGAGGGGGCCATAACGAACACTGAAGCTTTCTTT
CASSETEGAITNTEAFF
>TRBD2|TRBJ2-1|-|TRBV19
TGTGCCAGTAGACCGGGACTAGCTCGGGGTGGTGAGCAGTTCTTC
CASRPGLARGGEQFF
>-|TRBJ1-3|-|TRBV7-8
TGTGCCAGCAGTCCTCTGGAGGGGTTAGGAAACACCATATATTTT
CASSPLEGLGNTIYF
>-|TRBJ2-7|-|TRBV9
TGTGCCAGCAGCGTAGCGGCAGGGCTCGAGCAGTACTTC
CASSVAAGLEQYF
>-|TRBJ2-1|-|TRBV29-1
TGCAGCGCCCTAGGGACTCCACTTTACAATGAGCAGTTCTTC
CSALGTPLYNEQFF
>-|TRBJ2-2|-|TRBV5-1
TGCGCCAGCAGCTTGGGCGGTCCCACCGGGGAGCTGTTTTTT
CASSLGGPTGELFF
>TRBD1|TRBJ1-2|-|TRBV27
TGTGCCAGCAGTCCCGCTTTGACAGGGGTCTATGGCTACACCTTC
CASSPALTGVYGYTF
>TRBD2|TRBJ2-1|-|TRBV19
TGTGCCAGTAGCCGTCCCGCTAGCGGGAGCTCCAATGAGCAGTTCTTC
CASSRPASGSSNEQFF
>TRBD1|TRBJ2-1|-|TRBV12-5
TGTGCTAGTGGTTTGGTACTGGGACAGGGGGTTTACAATGAGCAGTTCTTC
CASGLVLGQGVYNEQFF
>TRBD1|TRBJ2-5|-|TRBV11-2
TGTGCCAGCAGCTTAGTTACAGGGGGCGAGACCCAGTACTTC
CASSLVTGGETQYF
>-|TRBJ1-1|-|TRBV5-1
TGCGCCAGCAGCTTTACCGGGAACCCGGCCACTGAAGCTTTCTTT
CASSFTGNPATEAFF
>TRBD1|TRBJ1-1|-|TRBV23-1
TGCGCCAGCAGTCAGGAACCGGGACAGGGGATGAGGACGGACACTGAAGCTTTCTTT
CASSQEPGQGMRTDTEAFF
>TRBD1|TRBJ1-6|-|TRBV5-4
TGTGCCAGCAGCTACGGGACAGTCTCACCCCTCCACTTT
CASSYGTVSPLHF
>TRBD1|TRBJ2-3|-|TRBV5-6
TGTGCCAGCAGCTACACAGGGGGGCAGTATTTT
CASSYTGGQYF
>-|TRBJ1-1|-|TRBV7-2
TGTGCCAGCAGCTTACGACAAACCGTCATGAACACTGAAGCTTTCTTT
CASSLRQTVMNTEAFF
>-|TRBJ1-1|-|TRBV20-1
TGCAGGGGGGTGGGGGGCACTGAAGCTTTCTTT
CRGVGGTEAFF
>TRBD1|TRBJ2-1|-|TRBV27
TGTGCCAGCAGCATAGGACAGGGGCGCAATGAGCAGTTCTTC
CASSIGQGRNEQFF
>TRBD1|TRBJ1-6|-|TRBV7-2
TGTGCCAGCAGCCCCCCTGACAGGGGAATTTATAATTCACCCCTCCACTTT
CASSPPDRGIYNSPLHF
>-|TRBJ2-7|-|TRBV6-4
TGTGCCAGCAGTGGCCGAGCCGAGCAGTACTTC
CASSGRAEQYF
>TRBD2|TRBJ2-2|-|TRBV6-1
TGTGCCAGCACGTTAGCGGGGGCGCTGGGCGGGGAGCTGTTTTTT
CASTLAGALGGELFF
>-|TRBJ1-1|-|TRBV19
TGTGCCAGCCACAAGTCGCCTGAAGCTTTCTTT
CASHKSPEAFF
>TRBD1|TRBJ1-3|-|TRBV5-1
TGCGCCAGCAGCTCGACAGGGGGAAATGGAAACACCATATATTTT
CASSSTGGNGNTIYF
>TRBD2|TRBJ2-7|-|TRBV10-3
TGTGCCATCAGTGGGCTAGCGGACTACGAGCAGTACTTC
CAISGLADYEQYF